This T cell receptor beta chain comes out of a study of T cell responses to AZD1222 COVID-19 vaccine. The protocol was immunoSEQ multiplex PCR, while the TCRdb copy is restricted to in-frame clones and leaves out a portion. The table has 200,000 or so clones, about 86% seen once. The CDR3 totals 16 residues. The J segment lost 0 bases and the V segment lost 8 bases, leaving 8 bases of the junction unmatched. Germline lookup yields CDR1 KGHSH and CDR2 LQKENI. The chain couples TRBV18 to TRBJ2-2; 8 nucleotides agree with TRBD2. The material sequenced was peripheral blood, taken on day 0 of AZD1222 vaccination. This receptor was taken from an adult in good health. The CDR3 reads CASATQLAANTGELFF. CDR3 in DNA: TGTGCCAGCGCCACCCAACTAGCGGCGAACACCGGGGAGCTGTTTTTT.